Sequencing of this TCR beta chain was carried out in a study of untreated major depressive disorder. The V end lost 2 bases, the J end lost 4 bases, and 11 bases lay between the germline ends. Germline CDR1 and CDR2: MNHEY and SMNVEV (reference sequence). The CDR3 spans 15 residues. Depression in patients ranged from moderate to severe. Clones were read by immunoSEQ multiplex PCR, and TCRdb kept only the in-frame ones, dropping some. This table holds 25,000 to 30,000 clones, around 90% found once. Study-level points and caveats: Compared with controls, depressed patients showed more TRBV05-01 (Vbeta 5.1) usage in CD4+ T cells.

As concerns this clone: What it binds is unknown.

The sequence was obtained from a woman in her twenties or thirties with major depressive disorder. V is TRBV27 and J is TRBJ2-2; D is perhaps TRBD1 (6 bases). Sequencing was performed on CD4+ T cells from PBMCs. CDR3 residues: CASSLGWGRTGELFF. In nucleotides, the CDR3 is TGTGCCAGCAGTTTAGGGTGGGGGCGCACCGGGGAGCTGTTTTTT.